One and the same sample provided the 2 T cell receptor beta chains below, sequenced in a study of Ad26.COV2.S vaccination and SARS-CoV-2 variants. The treatment is: some 19 received Ad26.COV2.S at low or high dose, single or two shots; 5 received placebo; per-sample allocation not given. Specimens were obtained on day 63 following the first vaccine or placebo injection. Clones were sequenced by immunoSEQ multiplex PCR, and TCRdb holds only the in-frame ones, with some missing. The table shows more than 400,000 clones, with about nine tenths occurring only once. This sample comprised peripheral blood, obtained in a trial of Ad26.COV2.S vaccine versus placebo. The source of these receptors is a person aged 18-60 years who received the Ad26.COV2.S COVID-19 vaccine or a placebo.

This clone was observed once. This sample also contains other DNA sequences that code for the same CDR3. J is TRBJ2-7 and V is TRBV6-2 or TRBV6-3, with D unresolved. V lost 0 bases and J 7 bases, leaving 7 bases between the germline ends. This CDR3 is 12 amino acids long. Germline-derived CDR1 and CDR2 are MNHEY and SVGEGT. CDR3 nucleotide sequence: TGTGCCAGCAGTTACTCCGTGATTGAGCAGTACTTC. Amino acids: CASSYSVIEQYF.

This clone was seen once. The genes are TRBV10-1 and TRBJ1-5, with D perhaps TRBD1 (5 bases). This CDR3 comprises 15 residues. The V end lost 5 bases, the J end lost 1 base, and 12 bases lay between the germline ends. From germline, CDR1 is WNHNN and CDR2 SYGVQD (reference sequence). CDR3 amino acids: CASSHQGWSNQPQHF. DNA of the CDR3: TGCGCCAGCAGTCATCAGGGTTGGAGCAATCAGCCCCAGCATTTT.